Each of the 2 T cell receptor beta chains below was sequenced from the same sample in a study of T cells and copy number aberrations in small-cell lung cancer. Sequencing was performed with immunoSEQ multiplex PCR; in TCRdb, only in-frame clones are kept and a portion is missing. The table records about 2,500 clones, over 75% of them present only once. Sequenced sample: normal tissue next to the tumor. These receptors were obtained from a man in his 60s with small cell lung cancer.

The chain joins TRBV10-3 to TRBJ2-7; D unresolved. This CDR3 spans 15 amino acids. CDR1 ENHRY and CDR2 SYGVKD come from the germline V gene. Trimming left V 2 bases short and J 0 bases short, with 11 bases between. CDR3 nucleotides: TGTGCCATCAGTGAGGGCCCCCCGGACTCCTACGAGCAGTACTTC. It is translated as CAISEGPPDSYEQYF.

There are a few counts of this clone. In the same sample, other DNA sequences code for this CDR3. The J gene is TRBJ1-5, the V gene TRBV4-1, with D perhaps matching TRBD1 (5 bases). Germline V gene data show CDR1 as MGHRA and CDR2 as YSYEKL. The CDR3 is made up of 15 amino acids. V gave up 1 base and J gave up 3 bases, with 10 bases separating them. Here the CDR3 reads CASSQVTGSNQPQHF. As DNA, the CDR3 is TGCGCCAGCAGCCAAGTAACAGGATCCAATCAGCCCCAGCATTTT.